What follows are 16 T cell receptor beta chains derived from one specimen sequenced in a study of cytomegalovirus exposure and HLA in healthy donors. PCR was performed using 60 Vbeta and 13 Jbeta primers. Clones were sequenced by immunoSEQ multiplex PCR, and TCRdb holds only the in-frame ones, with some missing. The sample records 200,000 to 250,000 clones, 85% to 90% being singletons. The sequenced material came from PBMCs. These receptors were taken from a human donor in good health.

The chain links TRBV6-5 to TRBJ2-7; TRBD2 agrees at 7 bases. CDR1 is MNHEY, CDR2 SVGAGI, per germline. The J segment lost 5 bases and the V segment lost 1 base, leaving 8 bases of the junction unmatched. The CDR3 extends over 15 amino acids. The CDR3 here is CASSYLGLAEDEQYF. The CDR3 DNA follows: TGTGCCAGCAGTTACTTGGGGCTAGCGGAGGACGAGCAGTACTTC.

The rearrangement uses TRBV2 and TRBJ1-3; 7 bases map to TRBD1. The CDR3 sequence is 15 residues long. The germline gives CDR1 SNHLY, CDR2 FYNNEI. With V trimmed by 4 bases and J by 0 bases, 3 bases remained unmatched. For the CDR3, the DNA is TGTGCCAGCAGTGGCACAGGGGCCTCTGGAAACACCATATATTTT. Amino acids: CASSGTGASGNTIYF.

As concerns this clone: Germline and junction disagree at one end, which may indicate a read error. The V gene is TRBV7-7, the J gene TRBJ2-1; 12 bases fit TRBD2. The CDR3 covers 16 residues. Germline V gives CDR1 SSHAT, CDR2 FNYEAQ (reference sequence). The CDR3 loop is CASSPGTSGFYNEQFF. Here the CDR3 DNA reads TGTGCTAGCAGCCCAGGGACTAGCGGGTTCTACAATGAGCAGTTCTTC.

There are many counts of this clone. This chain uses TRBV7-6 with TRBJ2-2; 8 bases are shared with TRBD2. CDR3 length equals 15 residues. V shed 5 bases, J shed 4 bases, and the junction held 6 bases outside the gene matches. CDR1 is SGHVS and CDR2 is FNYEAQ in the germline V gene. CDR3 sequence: CASSPGGASTGELFF. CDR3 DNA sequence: TGTGCCAGCAGCCCCGGGGGGGCAAGCACCGGGGAGCTGTTTTTT.

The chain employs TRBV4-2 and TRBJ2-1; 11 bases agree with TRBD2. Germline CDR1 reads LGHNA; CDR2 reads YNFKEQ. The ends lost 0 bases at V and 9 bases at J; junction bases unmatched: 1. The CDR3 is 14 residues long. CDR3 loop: CASSQDGTSGEQFF. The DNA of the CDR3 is TGTGCCAGCAGCCAAGATGGGACTAGCGGTGAGCAGTTCTTC.

The CDR3 DNA reads as TGTGCCAGCAGTTTGGGGGGGAGGGCCTACGAGCAGTACTTC. Translated: CASSLGGRAYEQYF. This chain connects TRBV28 to TRBJ2-7, with TRBD2 identical over 7 bases. Germline V gene lookup returns CDR1 MDHEN and CDR2 SYDVKM. V trimming: 3 bases; J trimming: 2 bases; junction bases outside the gene matches: 4. The CDR3 sequence is 14 residues long.

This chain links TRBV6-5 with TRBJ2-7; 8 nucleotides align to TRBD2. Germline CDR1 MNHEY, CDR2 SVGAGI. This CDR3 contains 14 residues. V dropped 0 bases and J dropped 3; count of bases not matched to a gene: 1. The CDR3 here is CASSYSREGYEQYF. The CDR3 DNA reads TGTGCCAGCAGTTACTCCCGGGAGGGCTACGAGCAGTACTTC.

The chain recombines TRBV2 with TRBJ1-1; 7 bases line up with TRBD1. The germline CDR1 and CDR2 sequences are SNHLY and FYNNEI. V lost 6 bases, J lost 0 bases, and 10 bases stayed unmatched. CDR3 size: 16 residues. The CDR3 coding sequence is TGTGCCAGCAGGGGGCCTGAGGGGGCAATGAACACTGAAGCTTTCTTT. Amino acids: CASRGPEGAMNTEAFF.

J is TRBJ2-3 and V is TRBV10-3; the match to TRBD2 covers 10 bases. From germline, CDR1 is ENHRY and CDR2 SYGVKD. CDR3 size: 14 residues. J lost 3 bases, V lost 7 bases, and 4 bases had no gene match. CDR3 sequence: CAITETSGTDTQYF. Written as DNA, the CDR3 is TGTGCCATCACCGAGACTAGCGGGACAGATACGCAGTATTTT.

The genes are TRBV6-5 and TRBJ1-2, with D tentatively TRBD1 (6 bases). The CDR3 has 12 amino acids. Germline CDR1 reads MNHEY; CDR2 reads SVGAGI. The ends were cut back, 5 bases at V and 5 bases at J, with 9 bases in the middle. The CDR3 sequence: CASSIRGYGYTF. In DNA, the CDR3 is TGTGCCAGCAGTATCAGGGGATATGGCTACACCTTC.

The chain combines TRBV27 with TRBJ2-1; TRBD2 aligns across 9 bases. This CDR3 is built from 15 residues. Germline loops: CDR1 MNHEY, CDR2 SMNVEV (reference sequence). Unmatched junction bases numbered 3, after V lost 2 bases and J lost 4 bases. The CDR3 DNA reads TGTGCCAGCAGTTTAGCGGGAGGGGTTTACAATGAGCAGTTCTTC. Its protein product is CASSLAGGVYNEQFF.

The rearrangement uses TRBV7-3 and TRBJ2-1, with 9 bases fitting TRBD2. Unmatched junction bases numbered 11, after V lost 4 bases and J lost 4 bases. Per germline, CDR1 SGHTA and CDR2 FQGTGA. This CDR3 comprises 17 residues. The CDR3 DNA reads TGTGCCAGCAGCTCTGGGACTAGCCCCGACGGTTACAATGAGCAGTTCTTC. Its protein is CASSSGTSPDGYNEQFF.

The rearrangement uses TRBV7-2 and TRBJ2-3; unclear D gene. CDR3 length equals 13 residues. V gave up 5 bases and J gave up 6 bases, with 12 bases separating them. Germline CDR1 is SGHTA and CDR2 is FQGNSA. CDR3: CASSVQWADTQYF. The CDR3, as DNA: TGTGCCAGCAGCGTCCAGTGGGCTGATACGCAGTATTTT.

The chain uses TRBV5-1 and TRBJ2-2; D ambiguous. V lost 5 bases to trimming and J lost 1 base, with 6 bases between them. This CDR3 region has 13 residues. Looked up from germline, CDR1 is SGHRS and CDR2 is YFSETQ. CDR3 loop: CASSTMNTGELFF. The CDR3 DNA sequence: TGCGCCAGCAGTACAATGAACACCGGGGAGCTGTTTTTT.

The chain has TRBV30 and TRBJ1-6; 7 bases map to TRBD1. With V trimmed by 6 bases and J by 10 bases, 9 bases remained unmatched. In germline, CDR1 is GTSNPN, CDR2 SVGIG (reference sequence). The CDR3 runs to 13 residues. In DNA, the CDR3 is TGTGCCTGCGAACAGGGGATAAAGTCACCCCTCCACTTT. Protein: CACEQGIKSPLHF.

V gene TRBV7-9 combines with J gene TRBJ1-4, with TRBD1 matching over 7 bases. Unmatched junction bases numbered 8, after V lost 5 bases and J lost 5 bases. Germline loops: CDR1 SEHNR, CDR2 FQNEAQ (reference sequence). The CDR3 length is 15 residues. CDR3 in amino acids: CASSKGQPPNEKLFF. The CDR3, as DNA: TGTGCCAGCAGCAAGGGACAGCCGCCCAATGAAAAACTGTTTTTT.